Presented here are 12 T cell receptor beta chains from one specimen sequenced in a study of control samples from healthy donors and cancer patients. The data were produced by immunoSEQ multiplex PCR, yet TCRdb's version contains in-frame clones alone and is incomplete. The data contain approximately 120,000 clones, about nine tenths of them seen just once; the ten biggest clones take up 3.5% to 4.5%. Sequencing was carried out using blood. The receptors were sampled from a human donor in good health. The donor label of this sample is uncertain.

This clone was observed a few times. The chain combines TRBV4-2 with TRBJ1-2, with 9 bases that match TRBD1. CDR3 length equals 15 residues. V was clipped by 4 bases and J by 3 bases; unmatched bases: 6. The germline V gene encodes CDR1 LGHNA and CDR2 YNFKEQ. This CDR3 is CASSRRTGEYYGYTF. The CDR3, as DNA: TGTGCCAGCAGCCGACGGACAGGGGAGTACTATGGCTACACCTTC.

This clone came up a few times. V gene TRBV6-5 combines with J gene TRBJ2-6; no clear D gene. Germline V CDR1 and CDR2: MNHEY, SVGAGI. This CDR3 spans 15 amino acids. Trimming took off 4 bases at V and 1 base at J, with 8 bases between the two ends. The CDR3 DNA sequence: TGTGCCAGCAGTTTAGACCCTTCTGGGGCCAACGTCCTGACTTTC. It codes for CASSLDPSGANVLTF.

The chain uses TRBV27 and TRBJ1-1; weak D call: TRBD1 (6 bases). The CDR3 is 14 residues long. The V gene lost 2 bases and the J gene lost 5 bases, with 12 bases spanning the gap. Germline V gene data show CDR1 as MNHEY and CDR2 as SMNVEV (reference sequence). CDR3 amino acids: CASSLAGGATEAFF. The DNA for the CDR3 is TGTGCCAGCAGTTTAGCTGGGGGCGCGACTGAAGCTTTCTTT.

The rearrangement links TRBV6-6 to TRBJ1-5; D perhaps matches TRBD1 (5 bases). Trimming took off 7 bases at V and 5 bases at J, with 9 bases between the two ends. The CDR3 runs to 12 residues. CDR1 is MNHNY and CDR2 is SVGAGI in the germline V gene (reference sequence). The CDR3 is CASTGWDQPQHF. DNA for the CDR3: TGTGCCAGCACAGGGTGGGATCAGCCCCAGCATTTT.

V is TRBV5-1 and J is TRBJ1-1; 7 bases line up with TRBD1. The length of the CDR3 is 15 residues. With V trimmed by 0 bases and J by 0 bases, 2 bases remained unmatched. The germline CDR1 and CDR2 sequences are SGHRS and YFSETQ. CDR3 sequence reads: CASSLEGAVNTEAFF. In nucleotides, the CDR3 is TGCGCCAGCAGCTTGGAGGGGGCGGTGAACACTGAAGCTTTCTTT.

CDR3 bases: TGTGCCAGCGGGGGACCTGTTGGCTACACCTTC. This codes for CASGGPVGYTF. The J gene is TRBJ1-2, the V gene TRBV9, with TRBD1 as a possible D gene (5 bases). The V gene lost 7 bases and the J gene lost 7 bases, with 11 bases spanning the gap. The CDR3 length is 11 residues. CDR1 and CDR2 from the germline V gene are SGDLS and YYNGEE.

V is TRBV6-5 and J is TRBJ2-6; possibly TRBD2 for D (5 bases). Germline V gene lookup returns CDR1 MNHEY and CDR2 SVGAGI. V was shortened by 6 bases and J by 2 bases, with 11 bases between the two germline ends. The CDR3 has 15 amino acids. CDR3 region: CASRALGAGANVLTF. DNA for the CDR3: TGTGCCAGCAGAGCTCTGGGAGCTGGGGCCAACGTCCTGACTTTC.

The J gene is TRBJ1-5, the V gene TRBV3-1 (or the pseudogene TRBV3-2); D remains unclear. In germline, CDR1 is LGHDT, CDR2 YNNKEL (reference sequence). The length of the CDR3 is 16 residues. Trimming pared 1 base from V and 1 base from J, leaving 11 bases between. DNA for the CDR3: TGTGCCAGCAGCCAAGGTTGGGGTGGGAGCAATCAGCCCCAGCATTTT. It specifies CASSQGWGGSNQPQHF.

This chain links TRBV30 with TRBJ2-5; TRBD2 matches 13 bases. From germline, CDR1 is GTSNPN and CDR2 SVGIG (reference sequence). The CDR3 is made up of 15 amino acids. The V and J ends lost 3 bases and 2 bases, in that order; junction bases with no gene match: 3. The CDR3 loop is CAWRTSGGKQETQYF. For the CDR3, the DNA is TGTGCCTGGAGGACTAGCGGGGGGAAACAAGAGACCCAGTACTTC.

This chain joins TRBV28 and TRBJ1-2; TRBD1 matches 7 bases. This CDR3 has 15 amino acids. Per the germline V gene, CDR1 is MDHEN and CDR2 is SYDVKM. V shed 5 bases, J shed 4 bases, and the junction held 10 bases outside the gene matches. The CDR3 nucleotides are TGTGCCAGCAGTCCTGTTTCCGGGACAGCCTATGGCTACACCTTC. Translated, it gives CASSPVSGTAYGYTF.

This clone appeared a single time. The V gene is TRBV11-1, the J gene TRBJ2-1, with TRBD2 matching 7 bases. This CDR3 contains 15 residues. J was trimmed by 5 bases and V by 1 base; bases with no gene match: 5. CDR1 and CDR2 from the germline V gene are SGHAT and FQDESV (reference sequence). The CDR3 DNA reads as TGTGCCAGCAGCTTAGGGACTAGTATCCACAATGAGCAGTTCTTC. Its translation is CASSLGTSIHNEQFF.

The V call is TRBV5-1, the J call TRBJ2-3, with 8 bases lining up with TRBD2. CDR1 is SGHRS, CDR2 YFSETQ, per germline. This CDR3 region has 16 residues. Germline trimming cut 0 bases from V and 6 bases from J; bases unmatched to any gene: 9. DNA of the CDR3: TGCGCCAGCAGCTTGGACTCGGCGGGGGGCGGGGATACGCAGTATTTT. Its protein product is CASSLDSAGGGDTQYF.